A selection of T cell receptor beta chains follows, all from one sample in a study of blood T cell repertoires in COVID-19. Assay: immunoSEQ multiplex PCR; the TCRdb copy retains only in-frame clones and omits some. The table lists around 300,000 clones, 75% to 90% of them singletons, with roughly 2.8% in the top ten. Sequencing input: peripheral blood. The receptors were sampled from a woman in her 30s with COVID-19, enrolled during active disease. The CDR3 runs from the conserved cysteine through the conserved F or W. D genes are given only for firm matches. Only some rows state a clone size, as once, few, many or a class for expanded clones.

v_call	clone_size	j_call	d_call	cdr3_nt	cdr3_aa
TRBV18	.	TRBJ1-2	TRBD1	TGTGCCAGCTCAAACCGACAGGGGGCGGACTATGGCTACACCTTC	CASSNRQGADYGYTF
TRBV9	.	TRBJ2-7	.	TGTGCCAGCAGCGTAGCGGGTGCCCCCTATTACGAGCAGTACTTC	CASSVAGAPYYEQYF
TRBV6-1	.	TRBJ1-1	.	TGTGCCAGCAGTGAAGCTGGCAGGGGGAACACTGAAGCTTTCTTT	CASSEAGRGNTEAFF
TRBV28	.	TRBJ1-3	TRBD1	TGTGCCAGCAGTTTATCCCAGGGGGCGGGTGGAAACACCATATATTTT	CASSLSQGAGGNTIYF
TRBV15	once	TRBJ2-3	TRBD1	TGTGCCACCAGCGGGGGACAGGGAGACGCAGATACGCAGTATTTT	CATSGGQGDADTQYF
TRBV5-4	.	TRBJ2-3	.	TGTGCCAGCAGCTTGTCTATTCCGAGCACAGATACGCAGTATTTT	CASSLSIPSTDTQYF
TRBV5-1	.	TRBJ2-5	TRBD1	TGCGCCAGCAGCATGGGACAGGTCATAGGGACCCAGTACTTC	CASSMGQVIGTQYF
TRBV6-5	.	TRBJ2-1	TRBD2	TGTGCCAGCAGTTACCCGTTAGCGGGAGAAAGTGAGCAGTTCTTC	CASSYPLAGESEQFF
TRBV30	.	TRBJ2-3	.	TGTGCCCAGAGGGGGGGCCTTAGCACAGATACGCAGTATTTT	CAQRGGLSTDTQYF
TRBV6-5	once	TRBJ1-2	.	TGTGCCAGCAGTTACTCGCGAGGGTCGGGCCCTGGCTACACCTTC	CASSYSRGSGPGYTF